The following is a T cell receptor (beta chain) sequence with its context. Its antigen is currently unknown. Trimming left V 1 base short and J 1 base short, with 16 bases between. This CDR3 contains 17 residues. Germline V CDR1 and CDR2: SNHLY, FYNNEI. This entry belongs to a study of shared clonotypes between healthy human individuals. Overall study context: A couple of women and three men aged 18 to 49 served as donors.

The study, taken as a whole, reports: Researchers sampled only blood; tissue repertoires likely differ. All-four-donor shared clonotypes had higher generation probabilities than non-shared clonotypes did.

Each replicate PCR on the sorted subsets used about 0.2 ug DNA (roughly 30,000 T cell genomes). The method was immunoSEQ multiplex PCR; TCRdb's version includes in-frame clones alone and lacks a portion of them. The sample gives 2 million to 2.5 million clones, approximately 95% of which show up once; more than 0.1% is in the top ten. The sequence was obtained from a man aged 18 to 30 in good health. The rearrangement joins TRBV2 to TRBJ1-1, with D unclear. Sequencing used naive CD4+ T cells sorted from blood. The subset is: CD45RA+ positively selected. CDR3 region: CASSEEPRPRTNTEAFF. For the CDR3, the DNA is TGTGCCAGCAGTGAAGAGCCTCGACCTAGAACGAACACTGAAGCTTTCTTT.